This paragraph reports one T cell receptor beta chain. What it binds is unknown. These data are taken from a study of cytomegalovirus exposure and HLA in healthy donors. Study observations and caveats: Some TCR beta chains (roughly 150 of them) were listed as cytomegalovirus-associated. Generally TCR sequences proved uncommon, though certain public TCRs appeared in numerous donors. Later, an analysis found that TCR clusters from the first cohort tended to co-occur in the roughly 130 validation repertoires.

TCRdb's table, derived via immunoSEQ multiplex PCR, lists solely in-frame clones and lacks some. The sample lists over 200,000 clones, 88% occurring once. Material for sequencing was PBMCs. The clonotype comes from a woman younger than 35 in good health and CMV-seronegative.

CDR3 region: CASSTQGHVSGNTIYF. CDR3 bases: TGTGCCAGTAGTACGCAAGGACACGTCTCTGGAAACACCATATATTTT. The J gene is TRBJ1-3, the V gene TRBV19; a possible D gene is TRBD1 (5 bases). CDR3 size: 16 residues. The germline V gene has CDR1 LNHDA and CDR2 SQIVND (reference sequence). The V gene lost 4 bases and the J gene lost 0 bases, with 13 bases spanning the gap.